The TCR beta chain described here comes from a study of blood T cell repertoires in COVID-19. Whole-study context: Some COVID-19 samples were acute and others convalescent; all came from the United States, Italy and Spain. T cells, B-cell-depleted T cells, or PBMCs supplied cDNA or gDNA.

How the authors handled the data: Amplification of reference gene primers was used by the study to estimate nucleated cell counts. Sequencing was performed with immunoSEQ multiplex PCR; in TCRdb, only in-frame clones are kept and a portion is missing. V and J calls and clone size are copied from that table; D and trimming were computed from the DNA. The sample holds 450,000 or so clones; 85% to 90% are singletons and the top ten take roughly 0.92%. Followed over time, Seattle patients had been enrolled while infection was active. Germline CDR1 is MNHNS and CDR2 is SASEGT. Trimming shortened V by 2 bases and J by 0 bases, and 11 bases separated the two germline ends. The CDR3 covers 16 residues.

This sequence joins TRBV6-1 and TRBJ1-5; D remains ambiguous. The sequenced material came from peripheral blood. The sequence came from a man aged 18 to 30 with COVID-19, enrolled during active disease. The CDR3 coding sequence is TGTGCCAGCAGTGAACCACTGCCATATAGCAATCAGCCCCAGCATTTT. It is translated as CASSEPLPYSNQPQHF.